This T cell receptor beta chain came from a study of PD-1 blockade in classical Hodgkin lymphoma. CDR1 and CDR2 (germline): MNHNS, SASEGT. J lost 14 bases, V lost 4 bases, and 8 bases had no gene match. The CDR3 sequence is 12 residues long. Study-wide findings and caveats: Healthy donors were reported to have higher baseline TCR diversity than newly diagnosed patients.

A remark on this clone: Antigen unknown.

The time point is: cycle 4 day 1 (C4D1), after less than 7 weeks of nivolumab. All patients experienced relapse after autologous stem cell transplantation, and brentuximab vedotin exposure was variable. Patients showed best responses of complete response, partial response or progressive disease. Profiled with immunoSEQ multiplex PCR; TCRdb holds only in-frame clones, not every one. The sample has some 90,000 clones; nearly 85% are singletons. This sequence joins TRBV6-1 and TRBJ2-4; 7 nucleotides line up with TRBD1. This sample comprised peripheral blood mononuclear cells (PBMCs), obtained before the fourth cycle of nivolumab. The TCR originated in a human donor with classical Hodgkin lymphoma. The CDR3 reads CASSGPDRWEYF. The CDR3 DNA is TGTGCCAGCAGTGGGCCGGACAGGTGGGAGTACTTC.